These T cell receptor beta chains were read from a single sample in a study of CD8 T cells in ankylosing spondylitis. MiXCR, applied by TCRdb to the 5' RACE reads, yields one record per CDR3 protein. The repertoire holds more than 150,000 distinct CDR3 sequences, with around a sixth as singletons. The sample comprised blood, either unsorted or a sorted T cell fraction (not recorded which). These receptors came from a male donor between 10 and 30 years old with ankylosing spondylitis or in good health (not recorded which). Both conserved end residues are part of each CDR3. A D gene is named only where the DNA matches it firmly. Only some rows state a clone size, as once, few, many or a class for expanded clones.

j_gene: TRBJ2-5
d_gene: TRBD2
abundance: -
v_gene: TRBV20-1
CDR3nt: TGCAGTGCCCCTATAGGGACTAGCGGGAACCAAGAGACCCAGTACTTC
CDR3aa: CSAPIGTSGNQETQYF

j_gene: TRBJ2-3
d_gene: -
abundance: many
v_gene: TRBV20-1
CDR3nt: TGCAGTGCTAGGAAGACAGGTCTCACAGATACGCAGTATTTT
CDR3aa: CSARKTGLTDTQYF

j_gene: TRBJ2-5
d_gene: -
abundance: few
v_gene: TRBV14
CDR3nt: TGTGCCAGCAGCCCCACTAGCAGGGCAGAGACCCAGTACTTC
CDR3aa: CASSPTSRAETQYF

j_gene: TRBJ2-7
d_gene: TRBD1
abundance: once
v_gene: TRBV27
CDR3nt: TGTGCCAGCAGTCAAACAGGGGGCACTTCCTACGAGCAGTACTTC
CDR3aa: CASSQTGGTSYEQYF

j_gene: TRBJ2-1
d_gene: TRBD2
abundance: many
v_gene: TRBV5-5
CDR3nt: TGTGCCAGCAGCATGGGGACTACATGGGGGGATGAGCAGTTCTTC
CDR3aa: CASSMGTTWGDEQFF

j_gene: TRBJ2-5
d_gene: -
abundance: many
v_gene: TRBV10-3
CDR3nt: TGTGCCATCAGTGAGACCAGCCAAGAGACCCAGTACTTC
CDR3aa: CAISETSQETQYF

j_gene: TRBJ2-1
d_gene: -
abundance: many
v_gene: TRBV7-9
CDR3nt: TGTGCCAGCAACCCGATGGAGGGCGCGGATGAGCAGTTCTTC
CDR3aa: CASNPMEGADEQFF

j_gene: TRBJ2-1
d_gene: TRBD2
abundance: -
v_gene: TRBV24-1
CDR3nt: TGTGCCACCAGTGACCCTACTAGCGGGGCTTACAATGAGCAGTTCTTC
CDR3aa: CATSDPTSGAYNEQFF

j_gene: TRBJ2-5
d_gene: -
abundance: many
v_gene: TRBV29-1
CDR3nt: TGCAGCGTTGCGTCGGGGGGCGGAGAGACCCAGTACTTC
CDR3aa: CSVASGGGETQYF

j_gene: TRBJ2-1
d_gene: TRBD1
abundance: many
v_gene: TRBV20-1
CDR3nt: TGCAGTGCCAACCCCGGGACAGGGTACAATGAGCAGTTCTTC
CDR3aa: CSANPGTGYNEQFF

j_gene: TRBJ1-1
d_gene: -
abundance: -
v_gene: TRBV20-1
CDR3nt: TGCAGTAAAGGGGTGAACACTGAAGCTTTCTTT
CDR3aa: CSKGVNTEAFF

j_gene: TRBJ2-7
d_gene: -
abundance: many
v_gene: TRBV7-2
CDR3nt: TGTGCCAGCAGCGCGGGCCCCTTCTACGAGCAGTACTTC
CDR3aa: CASSAGPFYEQYF

j_gene: TRBJ1-5
d_gene: -
abundance: many
v_gene: TRBV5-1
CDR3nt: TGCGCCAGCAGCTTGCCGACACAGGGTCAAGGTCAGCCCCAGCATTTT
CDR3aa: CASSLPTQGQGQPQHF

j_gene: TRBJ1-2
d_gene: TRBD1
abundance: many
v_gene: TRBV25-1
CDR3nt: TGTGCCAGCAGTGAATCTCAAGGGGGCGGGTCTGGCTACACCTTC
CDR3aa: CASSESQGGGSGYTF

j_gene: TRBJ2-4
d_gene: -
abundance: many
v_gene: TRBV7-9
CDR3nt: TGTGCCAGCAGCTTAGTAATTGGAGGGCAGGGCCAGGCCAAAAACATTCAGTACTTC
CDR3aa: CASSLVIGGQGQAKNIQYF

j_gene: TRBJ2-5
d_gene: -
abundance: -
v_gene: TRBV7-2
CDR3nt: TGTGCCAGCAGCTTAGGCGCCAGGCAAGAGACCCAGTACTTC
CDR3aa: CASSLGARQETQYF

j_gene: TRBJ2-7
d_gene: TRBD2
abundance: -
v_gene: TRBV20-1
CDR3nt: TGCAGTGCTAGAGCTCGGCAGGGACTAGCGGGACACCGAACAGCCTACGAGCAGTACTTC
CDR3aa: CSARARQGLAGHRTAYEQYF

j_gene: TRBJ1-1
d_gene: TRBD1
abundance: many
v_gene: TRBV29-1
CDR3nt: TGCAGCGTTGTAACAGGGGAGAACACTGAAGCTTTCTTT
CDR3aa: CSVVTGENTEAFF

j_gene: TRBJ2-5
d_gene: TRBD2
abundance: many
v_gene: TRBV12-3/TRBV12-4
CDR3nt: TGTGCCAGCAGTTTTTTCCCGGGGGGTAACCAAGAGACCCAGTACTTC
CDR3aa: CASSFFPGGNQETQYF

j_gene: TRBJ1-1
d_gene: -
abundance: few
v_gene: TRBV7-2
CDR3nt: TGTGCCAGCAGCTTAATCGCAGGGCTGAACACTGAAGCTTTCTTT
CDR3aa: CASSLIAGLNTEAFF

j_gene: TRBJ2-2
d_gene: TRBD2
abundance: many
v_gene: TRBV15
CDR3nt: TGTGCCATCGGACTAGCGCACACCGGGGAGCTGTTTTTT
CDR3aa: CAIGLAHTGELFF

j_gene: TRBJ2-1
d_gene: -
abundance: few
v_gene: TRBV19
CDR3nt: TGTGCCAGTAGTACCCAGCGAAAAGGGTCGGATGAGCAGTTCTTC
CDR3aa: CASSTQRKGSDEQFF

j_gene: TRBJ2-1
d_gene: TRBD1
abundance: many
v_gene: TRBV4-2
CDR3nt: TGTGCCAGCAGCGTGCTACCGGGACAGGGGAGCAATGAGCAGTTCTTC
CDR3aa: CASSVLPGQGSNEQFF

j_gene: TRBJ2-7
d_gene: -
abundance: many
v_gene: TRBV4-3
CDR3nt: TGCGCCAGCAGCCAGAGGGGTGGAGAGTACCCCTACGAGCAGTACTTC
CDR3aa: CASSQRGGEYPYEQYF

j_gene: TRBJ2-7
d_gene: TRBD2
abundance: many
v_gene: TRBV6-5
CDR3nt: TGTGCCAGCAGTTACGCTGCTGCCGGGACTAGCGGGGACTCCTACGAGCAGTACTTC
CDR3aa: CASSYAAAGTSGDSYEQYF

j_gene: TRBJ2-5
d_gene: -
abundance: few
v_gene: TRBV2
CDR3nt: TGTGCCAGCAGGGTAATAGCAGAACGAGAGACCCAGTACTTC
CDR3aa: CASRVIAERETQYF

j_gene: TRBJ2-7
d_gene: -
abundance: many
v_gene: TRBV27
CDR3nt: TGTGCCAGCAGTTTTGTTAGCGGAAGCTACGAGCAGTACTTC
CDR3aa: CASSFVSGSYEQYF

j_gene: TRBJ2-3
d_gene: -
abundance: many
v_gene: TRBV28
CDR3nt: TGTGCCAGCAGTTTAACCTTGACGGATACGCAGTATTTT
CDR3aa: CASSLTLTDTQYF

j_gene: TRBJ2-5
d_gene: -
abundance: many
v_gene: TRBV20-1
CDR3nt: TGCAGTGCTAGAGATCCCGGTACTAGCCGAAAAGAGACCCAGTACTTC
CDR3aa: CSARDPGTSRKETQYF

j_gene: TRBJ1-5
d_gene: -
abundance: -
v_gene: TRBV4-3
CDR3nt: TGCGCCAGCAGCCAAATGGGGTTTCAGCCCCAGCATTTT
CDR3aa: CASSQMGFQPQHF

j_gene: TRBJ2-2
d_gene: -
abundance: once
v_gene: TRBV29-1
CDR3nt: TGCAGCGTTGTCGGTAGCGACGGGGAGCTGTTTTTT
CDR3aa: CSVVGSDGELFF

j_gene: TRBJ2-3
d_gene: TRBD2
abundance: -
v_gene: TRBV29-1
CDR3nt: TGCAGCGTTGGAGGCGGGGGGCTAGCCGATACGCAGTATTTT
CDR3aa: CSVGGGGLADTQYF

j_gene: TRBJ1-1
d_gene: TRBD1
abundance: few
v_gene: TRBV6-6
CDR3nt: TGTGCCAGCAGTTGGGACAGTGGGAATGAAGCTTTCTTT
CDR3aa: CASSWDSGNEAFF

j_gene: TRBJ2-2
d_gene: TRBD1
abundance: many
v_gene: TRBV28
CDR3nt: TGTGCCAGCAGTTTCCTCTGGACAGGGACGGACACCGGGGAGCTGTTTTTT
CDR3aa: CASSFLWTGTDTGELFF

j_gene: TRBJ2-1
d_gene: -
abundance: many
v_gene: TRBV5-1
CDR3nt: TGCGCCAGCAGCTCTAATTCCCCCAATGAGCAGTTCTTC
CDR3aa: CASSSNSPNEQFF

j_gene: TRBJ2-5
d_gene: TRBD1
abundance: many
v_gene: TRBV5-5
CDR3nt: TGTGCCAGCAGCTACCCGGACAGGGGTCGTTTAGAGACCCAGTACTTC
CDR3aa: CASSYPDRGRLETQYF

j_gene: TRBJ2-1
d_gene: -
abundance: many
v_gene: TRBV12-3/TRBV12-4
CDR3nt: TGTGCCAGCAGTTATCAGGACGGACCCTACAATGAGCAGTTCTTC
CDR3aa: CASSYQDGPYNEQFF

j_gene: TRBJ2-5
d_gene: -
abundance: few
v_gene: TRBV7-6
CDR3nt: TGTGCCAGCAGCTTCGTGGACAGCCAAGAGACCCAGTACTTC
CDR3aa: CASSFVDSQETQYF

j_gene: TRBJ2-4
d_gene: TRBD2
abundance: many
v_gene: TRBV20-1
CDR3nt: TGCAGTGCTGGGGTCACTAGCGGGGGAATACTAGCCAAAAACATTCAGTACTTC
CDR3aa: CSAGVTSGGILAKNIQYF

j_gene: TRBJ2-3
d_gene: TRBD2
abundance: many
v_gene: TRBV12-3/TRBV12-4
CDR3nt: TGTGCCAGCAGTTTAGCCGCTGGACTAGCGGGCCGCACAGATACGCAGTATTTT
CDR3aa: CASSLAAGLAGRTDTQYF

j_gene: TRBJ2-5
d_gene: TRBD1
abundance: many
v_gene: TRBV5-1
CDR3nt: TGCGCCAGCAGCGCGGGGACAGGGGGCCAAGAGACCCAGTACTTC
CDR3aa: CASSAGTGGQETQYF

j_gene: TRBJ2-7
d_gene: -
abundance: many
v_gene: TRBV6-2/TRBV6-3
CDR3nt: TGTGCCAGCAGAATAAAGTGGAGAGGACTGGATTACTCCTACGAGCAGTACTTC
CDR3aa: CASRIKWRGLDYSYEQYF

j_gene: TRBJ2-1
d_gene: TRBD2
abundance: -
v_gene: TRBV20-1
CDR3nt: TGCAGTGCTAGAGATCTTACTAGCGGGTCAAATGAGCAGTTCTTC
CDR3aa: CSARDLTSGSNEQFF

j_gene: TRBJ2-1
d_gene: -
abundance: -
v_gene: TRBV20-1
CDR3nt: TGCAGTGCTAGAGATGCTAGTGCCTACAATGAGCAGTTCTTC
CDR3aa: CSARDASAYNEQFF

j_gene: TRBJ2-2
d_gene: -
abundance: many
v_gene: TRBV27
CDR3nt: TGTGCCAGCAGTTTAGAATGGTTTACCGGGGAGCTGTTTTTT
CDR3aa: CASSLEWFTGELFF

j_gene: TRBJ2-5
d_gene: -
abundance: many
v_gene: TRBV7-2
CDR3nt: TGTGCCAGCAGCTTAGTTCGGCGTAGTAGAGAGACCCAGTACTTC
CDR3aa: CASSLVRRSRETQYF

j_gene: TRBJ2-1
d_gene: TRBD1
abundance: many
v_gene: TRBV29-1
CDR3nt: TGCAGCGTTGGGACAGGGGGTTACAATGAGCAGTTCTTC
CDR3aa: CSVGTGGYNEQFF

j_gene: TRBJ2-1
d_gene: -
abundance: few
v_gene: TRBV3-1
CDR3nt: TGTGCCAGCAGCGCCTACGGGAGACCGAGCTCCTACAATGAGCAGTTCTTC
CDR3aa: CASSAYGRPSSYNEQFF

j_gene: TRBJ1-5
d_gene: TRBD1
abundance: few
v_gene: TRBV18
CDR3nt: TGTGCCAGCTCACCAGTGGGGCAGGGGGCTCTTCAGCCCCAGCATTTT
CDR3aa: CASSPVGQGALQPQHF

j_gene: TRBJ1-2
d_gene: TRBD1
abundance: many
v_gene: TRBV3-1
CDR3nt: TGTGCCAGCAGCCAAGTTGGGGCAGGGGGAGGCGGCTACACCTTC
CDR3aa: CASSQVGAGGGGYTF

j_gene: TRBJ2-7
d_gene: -
abundance: many
v_gene: TRBV6-2/TRBV6-3
CDR3nt: TGTGCCAGCAGTTCATCGGGACACCTCTCCTACGAGCAGTACTTC
CDR3aa: CASSSSGHLSYEQYF

j_gene: TRBJ2-1
d_gene: TRBD2
abundance: -
v_gene: TRBV7-9
CDR3nt: TGTGCCAGCAAGACTAGCGGGATCGGAAACAATGAGCAGTTCTTC
CDR3aa: CASKTSGIGNNEQFF

j_gene: TRBJ2-1
d_gene: TRBD2
abundance: -
v_gene: TRBV10-3
CDR3nt: TGTGCCATCAGTGAAAATAGCGGGAGAGTCAATGAGCAGTTCTTC
CDR3aa: CAISENSGRVNEQFF

j_gene: TRBJ2-5
d_gene: TRBD2
abundance: many
v_gene: TRBV11-2
CDR3nt: TGTGCCAGCAGCCCCAATCTAGCGGGGGTTCTGAAGACCCAGTACTTC
CDR3aa: CASSPNLAGVLKTQYF